This entry lists 18 T cell receptor beta chains sequenced from one sample in a study of blood T cells in healthy people across ages. Using a J-beta primer mix together with a sample-barcoded 5' primer, a second PCR was run for roughly 7 to 11 cycles. TCRdb ran MiXCR on the 5' RACE reads and lists one entry per CDR3 protein. The sample contains around 1.1 million distinct CDR3 sequences, roughly two fifths of which appear only once. The specimen sequenced was blood. All receptors derive from a man between 18 and 35 years old in good health.

The V call is TRBV2, the J call TRBJ1-2; no definite D call. There are 11 residues in the CDR3. Germline loops: CDR1 SNHLY, CDR2 FYNNEI. CDR3 coding DNA: TGTGCGACCGGGATAAACTATGGCTACACCTTC. Encoded protein: CATGINYGYTF.

The chain has TRBV5-1 and TRBJ1-1; a weak D match, TRBD1 (5 bases). This CDR3 has 16 amino acids. Germline V CDR1 and CDR2: SGHRS, YFSETQ. Trimming took off 0 bases at V and 0 bases at J, with 12 bases between the two ends. For the CDR3, the DNA is TGCGCCAGCAGCTTGGGGGGGGGAACCATGAACACTGAAGCTTTCTTT. This codes for CASSLGGGTMNTEAFF.

The chain couples TRBV9 to TRBJ1-1, with a possible D match to TRBD1 (6 bases). This CDR3 has 12 residues. Germline CDR1 is SGDLS and CDR2 is YYNGEE. V shed 4 bases and J shed 10 bases, with 14 bases lying between them. CDR3 protein: CASSTQGRRAFF. The CDR3 DNA reads as TGTGCCAGCAGCACTCAGGGGAGGAGAGCTTTCTTT.

The chain uses TRBV6-1 and TRBJ2-1; weak D call: TRBD2 (5 bases). Trimming removed 6 bases from V and 5 bases from J, with 14 bases in between. This CDR3 comprises 14 residues. The germline V gene has CDR1 MNHNS and CDR2 SASEGT. The CDR3 reads CASSQTVRDNEQFF. The CDR3 coding sequence is TGTGCCAGCAGCCAGACGGTGAGGGACAATGAGCAGTTCTTC.

The chain is built from TRBV12-3 or TRBV12-4 and TRBJ2-7; D is uncertain. Trimming took off 2 bases at V and 0 bases at J, with 8 bases between the two ends. The CDR3 extends over 14 amino acids. CDR3 loop: CASSLNQISYEQYF. The CDR3 DNA reads as TGTGCCAGCAGTTTAAATCAGATCTCCTACGAGCAGTACTTC.

J is TRBJ1-2 and V is TRBV3-1; D uncertain. V shed 1 base and J shed 4 bases, with 13 bases lying between them. This CDR3 has 15 amino acids. Germline V CDR1 and CDR2: LGHDT, YNNKEL (reference sequence). The CDR3 loop reads CASSQGTQATYGYTF. CDR3 DNA: TGTGCCAGCAGCCAAGGCACTCAGGCCACCTATGGCTACACCTTC.

The chain combines TRBV6-1 with TRBJ1-2; D is perhaps TRBD1 (6 bases). The CDR3 covers 13 residues. Germline V gene data show CDR1 as MNHNS and CDR2 as SASEGT. V was clipped by 2 bases and J by 6 bases, with 10 bases between them. The CDR3 sequence is CASSENRANGYTF. The CDR3, as DNA: TGTGCCAGCAGTGAAAACAGGGCTAATGGCTACACCTTC.

The chain couples TRBV7-9 to TRBJ1-2; D gene ambiguous. Germline V gene lookup returns CDR1 SEHNR and CDR2 FQNEAQ (reference sequence). This CDR3 is 15 amino acids long. The V gene lost 2 bases and the J gene lost 0 bases, with 10 bases spanning the gap. CDR3 in DNA: TGTGCCAGCAGCTTACGGAACCAAGCTAACTATGGCTACACCTTC. Translating it yields CASSLRNQANYGYTF.

This rearrangement joins TRBV3-1 to TRBJ2-5; D uncertain. Trimming stripped 0 bases from V and 3 bases from J, with 8 bases between. This CDR3 comprises 14 residues. The germline V gene encodes CDR1 LGHDT and CDR2 YNNKEL (reference sequence). The CDR3 nucleotides are TGTGCCAGCAGCCAAGATTGGCCAGAAGAGACCCAGTACTTC. It specifies CASSQDWPEETQYF.

This clonotype was observed a handful of times. CDR3 sequence reads: CAISELAGRGMNTEAFF. DNA of the CDR3: TGTGCCATCAGTGAGTTGGCAGGGCGGGGGATGAACACTGAAGCTTTCTTT. The rearrangement links TRBV10-3 to TRBJ1-1; weak D call: TRBD1 (5 bases). The CDR3 has 17 residues. Germline CDR1 ENHRY, CDR2 SYGVKD. V shed 1 base and J shed 0 bases, with 15 bases lying between them.

The rearrangement uses TRBV29-1 and TRBJ1-2; tentative D call: TRBD1 (5 bases). The CDR3 totals 13 residues. V lost 0 bases to trimming and J lost 4 bases, with 9 bases between them. The germline gives CDR1 SQVTM, CDR2 ANQGSEA. The CDR3 nucleotides are TGCAGCGTTGAAGATCATGACAGCTATGGCTACACCTTC. Its translation is CSVEDHDSYGYTF.

This clonotype was recorded once. The chain joins TRBV20-1 to TRBJ2-3, with D tentatively TRBD1 or TRBD2 (7 bases each). V lost 5 bases and J lost 4, with 16 bases in between. The CDR3 is 14 residues long. The V gene's germline CDR1 is DFQATT and CDR2 SNEGSKA (reference sequence). The CDR3 region is CSAWEGARPDTQYF. CDR3 sequence (DNA): TGCAGTGCTTGGGAGGGGGCCCGGCCAGATACGCAGTATTTT.

This chain links TRBV20-1 with TRBJ2-4, with 10 positions matching TRBD1. The V segment lost 6 bases and the J segment 1 base; nucleotides outside the gene matches: 12. The CDR3 runs 17 residues. Germline assignment: CDR1 DFQATT and CDR2 SNEGSKA (reference sequence). CDR3 sequence reads: CSASGTGDGFAKNIQYF. CDR3 nucleotides: TGCAGTGCCTCCGGGACAGGGGATGGGTTCGCCAAAAACATTCAGTACTTC.

The chain joins TRBV20-1 to TRBJ1-1; tentative D call: TRBD1 (5 bases). The CDR3 length is 14 residues. Germline CDR1 reads DFQATT; CDR2 reads SNEGSKA (reference sequence). V was cut by 0 bases and J by 4 bases, with 12 bases left in between. As DNA, the CDR3 is TGCAGTGCTAGAGAAGGCGGGGGGGGCACTGAAGCTTTCTTT. It specifies CSAREGGGGTEAFF.

V gene TRBV18 combines with J gene TRBJ2-1; D call uncertain. The CDR3 length is 15 residues. Trimming removed 4 bases from V and 2 bases from J, with 12 bases in between. CDR1 is KGHSH, CDR2 LQKENI, per germline. As DNA, the CDR3 is TGTGCCAGCTCACAACCCTCGGGTGCCTACAATGAGCAGTTCTTC. The encoded protein is CASSQPSGAYNEQFF. Complete variable domain (other parts from reference TRBV18 and TRBJ2-1): NAGVMQNPRHLVRRRGQEARLRCSPMKGHSHVYWYRQLPEEGLKFMVYLQKENIIDESGMPKERFSAEFPKEGPSILRIQQVVRGDSAAYFCASSQPSGAYNEQFFGPGTRLTVL.

The chain links TRBV29-1 to TRBJ2-7; D is ambiguous. The length of the CDR3 is 14 residues. Germline-derived CDR1 and CDR2 are SQVTM and ANQGSEA. Trimming took 6 bases from V and 1 from J, leaving 16 bases between them. Here the CDR3 reads CSVRRGVGSYEQYF. In DNA, the CDR3 is TGCAGCGTCCGCAGAGGCGTCGGATCCTACGAGCAGTACTTC.

V gene TRBV5-1 combines with J gene TRBJ2-5; 7 bases map to TRBD1. The CDR3 extends over 15 amino acids. Germline V gene lookup returns CDR1 SGHRS and CDR2 YFSETQ. V was pared by 5 bases and J by 1 base, with 8 bases of the junction left unmatched. In DNA form, the CDR3 reads TGCGCCAGCAGGCAACAGGGGCAAGTCCAAGAGACCCAGTACTTC. Its translation is CASRQQGQVQETQYF.

The chain recombines TRBV10-3 with TRBJ1-5; no clear D gene. The CDR3 spans 14 residues. Germline assignment: CDR1 ENHRY and CDR2 SYGVKD. Trimming removed 2 bases from V and 5 bases from J, with 10 bases in between. In nucleotides, the CDR3 is TGTGCCATCAGTGAGGGCAGAGAAGATCAGCCCCAGCATTTT. Translation gives CAISEGREDQPQHF.